The source of this TCR beta chain is a study of blood T cell repertoires in COVID-19. Study context: Donors in the United States, Italy and Spain gave samples during acute or convalescent COVID-19. Nucleic acid was either cDNA or gDNA, and it came from T cells, B-cell-depleted T cells, or PBMCs.

Authors' processing steps: Reference gene primer amplification in the assay estimated nucleated cell counts. Using immunoSEQ multiplex PCR, the repertoire was profiled, and TCRdb retains in-frame clones only, with some absent. The V and J calls and clone size are taken from that table; D and trimming were inferred from the DNA. The sample lists fewer than 500,000 clones, more than 65% occurring once. Germline CDR1 reads KGHSH; CDR2 reads LQKENI. V lost 3 bases to trimming and J lost 3 bases, with 8 bases between them. This CDR3 has 13 residues. The sequencing sample was made of peripheral blood. V gene TRBV18 combines with J gene TRBJ1-1; weak D call: TRBD1 (6 bases). This clonotype was sampled from a human donor with acute or convalescent COVID-19. The donor label of this sample is uncertain. The CDR3 spells CASSPYRDTEAFF. CDR3 coding DNA: TGTGCCAGCTCACCCTACAGGGACACTGAAGCTTTCTTT.